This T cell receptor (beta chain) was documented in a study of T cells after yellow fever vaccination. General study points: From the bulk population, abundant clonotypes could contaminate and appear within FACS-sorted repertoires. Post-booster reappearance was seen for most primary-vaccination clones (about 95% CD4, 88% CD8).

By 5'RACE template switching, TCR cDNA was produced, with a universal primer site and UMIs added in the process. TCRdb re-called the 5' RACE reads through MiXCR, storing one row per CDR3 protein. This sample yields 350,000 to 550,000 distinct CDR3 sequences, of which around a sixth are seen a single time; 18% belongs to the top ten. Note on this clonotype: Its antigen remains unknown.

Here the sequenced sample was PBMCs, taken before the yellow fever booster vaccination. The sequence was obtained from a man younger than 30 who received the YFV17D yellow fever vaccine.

The CDR3 sequence is CASSIGTGAGSEQFF. The CDR3 DNA reads TGTGCCAGTAGTATAGGGACAGGGGCTGGTAGTGAGCAGTTCTTC. The genes are TRBV19 and TRBJ2-1, with TRBD1 matching 9 bases. CDR1 is LNHDA and CDR2 is SQIVND in the germline V gene (reference sequence). Losses at the gene ends were 1 base for V and 9 bases for J; bases not matched to a gene: 7. CDR3 length equals 15 residues.